Given below is one TCR beta chain in context. Its antigen is unknown. This specimen comes from a study of OX40 agonist ivuxolimab in advanced cancers. As for the study in general: Those enrolled were 82.7% male, with a mean age of around 60 years and ages from about 20 to 85. General observations from the study: Dosing at 0.1 to 3.0 mg/kg was accompanied by clonal expansion of CD4+ and CD8+ blood T cells by week 6.

The CDR3 length is 15 residues. The germline gives CDR1 MDHEN, CDR2 SYDVKM. V lost 5 bases, J lost 7 bases, and 12 bases stayed unmatched. Autoimmune disease history or systemic immunosuppression barred patients. Baseline was the first blood sampling point, followed by cycle 4 day 1 and cycle 7 day 1. Profiling relied on immunoSEQ multiplex PCR, and the TCRdb table lists in-frame clones only, not all of them. Of tens of thousands of clones listed, about 93% were seen once; the top ten hold 1.1%. This sequence was found in an adult with an advanced solid tumor such as melanoma, head and neck, liver or kidney cancer. This chain joins TRBV28 and TRBJ2-5; 8 bases agree with TRBD2. This specimen consisted of CD4+ or CD8+ T cells sorted from blood, obtained in a trial of the OX40 agonist ivuxolimab. CDR3 coding DNA: TGTGCCAGCAGTGCACAGACGACTAGCGCGGCGACCCAGTACTTC. The encoded protein is CASSAQTTSAATQYF.